This entry describes one T cell receptor beta chain. The data stem from a study of OX40 agonist ivuxolimab in advanced cancers. Study-wide context: Across the patients, intravenous ivuxolimab was delivered every 2 weeks at 0.01 to 10 mg/kg. Partial responses were achieved by three patients, of whom one had hepatocellular carcinoma and two had cutaneous melanoma.

After removal of 5 bases from V and 7 bases from J, the junction contained 9 bases not matched to a gene. CDR3 size: 16 residues. The germline gives CDR1 SGHVS, CDR2 FQNEAQ. At cycle 4 day 1, cycle 7 day 1, and baseline, blood was sampled. Profiled with immunoSEQ multiplex PCR; TCRdb holds only in-frame clones, not every one. The data hold around 30,000 clones, with roughly nine tenths observed a single time. The material sequenced was CD4+ or CD8+ T cells sorted from blood, taken in a trial of the OX40 agonist ivuxolimab. This sequence was found in an adult with an advanced solid tumor such as melanoma, head and neck, liver or kidney cancer. V is TRBV7-8 and J is TRBJ2-1; 12 bases are shared with TRBD2. The CDR3 DNA reads TGTGCCAGCAGCATAGAGGGACTAGCGGGTAATAATGAGCAGTTCTTC. It codes for CASSIEGLAGNNEQFF.